The 21 T cell receptor beta chains presented below share a single source sample, sequenced in a study of CD8+CD57+ T cells in acquired aplastic anemia. It was patients with CD8+CD57+ cell expansion by flow cytometry who were chosen for sequencing. Researchers used genomic DNA as the template to profile TCR beta VDJ and CDR3. TCRdb independently ran MiXCR on the reads; one entry per CDR3 protein. This sample has about 200,000 distinct CDR3 sequences, with approximately 51% found just once. Specimen: sorted CD4+, CD8+, or CD8+CD57+ T cells (not recorded which) from PBMCs. The receptors stem from a human donor with aplastic anemia.

This clonotype showed up just a few times. V gene TRBV3-1 combines with J gene TRBJ2-2, with TRBD2 identical over 12 bases. CDR3 size: 16 residues. Losses at the gene ends were 3 bases for V and 5 bases for J; bases not matched to a gene: 4. CDR1 LGHDT and CDR2 YNNKEL come from the germline V gene (reference sequence). Here the CDR3 DNA reads TGTGCCAGCAGCCAGTTCCTAGCGGGGGGGACCGGGGAGCTGTTTTTT. Its protein is CASSQFLAGGTGELFF.

This clonotype has ten or more counts. The chain employs TRBV12-3 or TRBV12-4 and TRBJ2-1; a weak D match, TRBD2 (5 bases). The CDR3 is made up of 16 amino acids. Deletions cut 2 bases from V and 10 bases from J, with 21 bases between. As DNA, the CDR3 is TGTGCCAGCAGTTTACTTAGAACTAGACTTTCACAGGAGCAGTTCTTC. It specifies CASSLLRTRLSQEQFF.

The chain employs TRBV2 and TRBJ2-7; no reliable D call. The V and J ends lost 8 bases and 4 bases respectively, with 9 bases between them. The CDR3 loop spans 11 amino acids. Looked up from germline, CDR1 is SNHLY and CDR2 is FYNNEI. Written as DNA, the CDR3 is TGTGCCAGCGCGATGACGTACGAGCAGTACGTC. This encodes CASAMTYEQYV.

The chain links TRBV7-9 to TRBJ2-1; D is unclear. This CDR3 is built from 13 residues. The V and J ends lost 4 bases and 7 bases respectively, with 11 bases between them. Germline assignment: CDR1 SEHNR and CDR2 FQNEAQ (reference sequence). This chain's CDR3 is CASSSEMRNEQFF. Written as DNA, the CDR3 is TGTGCCAGCAGCTCCGAAATGAGGAATGAGCAGTTCTTC.

This clonotype has a count of ten or more. The J gene is TRBJ2-7, the V gene TRBV12-5; D is possibly TRBD2 (5 bases). Germline values: CDR1 LGHNT, CDR2 FRNRAP. The CDR3 covers 17 residues. With 0 bases removed from V and 1 base from J, the gap between germline ends came to 16 bases. The CDR3 sequence is CASGLVAVMRQSYEQYF. The CDR3 DNA is TGTGCTAGTGGTTTGGTAGCGGTTATGCGTCAGTCCTACGAGCAGTACTTC.

V is TRBV20-1 and J is TRBJ2-5; the D call may be TRBD1 or TRBD2 (6 bases each). Trimming pared 4 bases from V and 4 bases from J, leaving 13 bases between. Germline loops: CDR1 DFQATT, CDR2 SNEGSKA (reference sequence). The CDR3 covers 13 residues. The CDR3 nucleotides are TGCAGTGCTAACTTCAGGGGAGGAGAGACCCAGTACTTC. Translated, it gives CSANFRGGETQYF.

V is TRBV19 and J is TRBJ2-7, with 9 bases matching TRBD2. Germline V CDR1 and CDR2: LNHDA, SQIVND (reference sequence). V shed 5 bases and J 3 bases; nucleotides not matched to a gene: 5. CDR3 length equals 14 residues. CDR3 amino acids: CASSELAGDYEQYF. The CDR3 DNA reads TGTGCCAGTAGTGAACTAGCGGGCGACTACGAGCAGTACTTC. The full variable domain, its missing parts supplied by reference TRBV19 and TRBJ2-7, is DGGITQSPKYLFRKEGQNVTLSCEQNLNHDAMYWYRQDPGQGLRLIYYSQIVNDFQKGDIAEGYSVSREKKESFPLTVTSAQKNPTAFYLCASSELAGDYEQYFGPGTRLTVT.

The chain is built from TRBV6-1 and TRBJ1-3; D is possibly TRBD1 (5 bases). This CDR3 has 17 amino acids. V lost 4 bases, J lost 0 bases, and 16 bases lay in between. From germline, CDR1 is MNHNS and CDR2 SASEGT. The CDR3 DNA sequence: TGTGCCAGCAGTGGACAAGCCGGGGGATTCTCTGGAAACACCATATATTTT. The encoded protein is CASSGQAGGFSGNTIYF.

This clonotype was recorded at least ten times. The CDR3 protein is CASSFTGDMNTEAFF. CDR3 nucleotide sequence: TGCGCCAGCAGCTTTACAGGGGATATGAACACTGAAGCTTTCTTT. The V gene is TRBV5-1, the J gene TRBJ1-1; 7 positions agree with TRBD1. The CDR3 has 15 residues. The V segment lost 2 bases and the J segment 0 bases; nucleotides outside the gene matches: 4. CDR1 and CDR2 from the germline V gene are SGHRS and YFSETQ.

This clonotype was picked up many times. The rearrangement links TRBV7-9 to TRBJ1-5, with 11 nucleotides matching TRBD1. J was trimmed by 6 bases and V by 6 bases; bases with no gene match: 4. The V gene's germline CDR1 is SEHNR and CDR2 FQNEAQ (reference sequence). This CDR3 comprises 14 residues. The CDR3, as DNA: TGTGCCAGCAGTCGGACAGGGGGCGTTCAGCCCCAGCATTTT. Its translation: CASSRTGGVQPQHF.

The chain joins TRBV7-2 to TRBJ1-1; perhaps TRBD1 as D (6 bases). The CDR3 runs 15 residues. V was clipped by 0 bases and J by 1 base, with 9 bases between them. The germline V gene has CDR1 SGHTA and CDR2 FQGNSA. This CDR3 reads CASSLADRENTEAFF. Written as DNA, the CDR3 is TGTGCCAGCAGCTTAGCGGACAGAGAGAACACTGAAGCTTTCTTT.

This chain joins TRBV5-1 and TRBJ1-1; TRBD1 matches 11 bases. The CDR3 consists of 16 residues. The trim removed 3 bases at V and 0 bases at J, leaving 4 bases unmatched. CDR1 and CDR2 from the germline V gene are SGHRS and YFSETQ. CDR3 sequence reads: CASSWTGGLMNTEAFF. CDR3 bases: TGCGCCAGCAGCTGGACAGGGGGCCTGATGAACACTGAAGCTTTCTTT.

This clonotype has at least ten counts. This chain joins TRBV5-1 and TRBJ1-1; D is possibly TRBD1 (5 bases). The CDR3 totals 14 residues. Trimming shortened V by 3 bases and J by 1 base, and 10 bases separated the two germline ends. CDR1 SGHRS and CDR2 YFSETQ come from the germline V gene. The CDR3: CASSSGAGNTEAFF. CDR3 sequence (DNA): TGCGCCAGCAGCTCCGGGGCAGGGAACACTGAAGCTTTCTTT.

The CDR3 DNA reads TGTGCCAGCTCACCACCGGCGGGACAGGGTTACAATGAGCAGTTCTTC. This sequence encodes CASSPPAGQGYNEQFF. V usage is TRBV14 and J usage is TRBJ2-1; TRBD1 matches 9 bases. Germline CDR1 is SGHDN and CDR2 is FVKESK. The ends lost 8 bases at V and 4 bases at J; junction bases unmatched: 12. The CDR3 runs to 16 residues.

V usage is TRBV7-4 and J usage is TRBJ1-2; D gene uncertain. CDR1 and CDR2 from the germline V gene are SGHVT and SQSDAQ. This CDR3 spans 13 amino acids. The V end lost 1 base, the J end lost 7 bases, and 10 bases lay between the germline ends. CDR3 residues: CASSLGGSGGYTF. The CDR3 nucleotides are TGTGCCAGCAGCTTAGGAGGTTCGGGTGGCTACACCTTC.

In this sample, this clonotype turned up a few times. The chain recombines TRBV30 with TRBJ2-7; the match to TRBD2 covers 7 bases. V gave up 0 bases and J gave up 0 bases; unmatched junction bases: 5. The germline gives CDR1 GTSNPN, CDR2 SVGIG (reference sequence). The CDR3 extends over 15 amino acids. The CDR3 DNA follows: TGTGCCTGGAGTGTTAAGCGGGGCAGCTCCTACGAGCAGTACTTC. Translated, it gives CAWSVKRGSSYEQYF.

This clonotype showed up just a few times. This sequence may be a read error, since a much larger clone differs from it by one base. V and J are TRBV5-1 and TRBJ2-1; 12 bases are a match to TRBD2. Trimming cost V 3 bases and J 9 bases; bases outside gene matches: 7. Germline lookup yields CDR1 SGHRS and CDR2 YFSETQ. The CDR3 totals 15 residues. CDR3 nucleotides: TGCGCCAGCAGCTCCCTAGCGGGGGGGAACAGTGAGCAGTTCTTC. Its protein is CASSSLAGGNSEQFF. The entire variable domain, with the rest obtained from reference TRBV5-1 and TRBJ2-1, is as follows: KAGVTQTPRYLIKTRGQQVTLSCSPISGHRSVSWYQQTPGQGLQFLFEYFSETQRNKGNFPGRFSGRQFSNSRSEMNVSTLELGDSALYLCASSSLAGGNSEQFFGPGTRLTVL.

With respect to this clonotype: Given a much more abundant clone one base away, this may be a read error. This chain links TRBV12-3 or TRBV12-4 with TRBJ2-7; D not certain. The CDR3 has 15 residues. The CDR3 spells CASSLSYRTSYERYF. For the CDR3, the DNA is TGTGCCAGCAGTTTATCGTATAGGACCTCCTACGAGCGGTACTTC.

The chain has TRBV15 and TRBJ2-5; D is unresolved. The CDR3 totals 13 residues. Germline CDR1 and CDR2: LNHNV and YYDKDF (reference sequence). V was shortened by 4 bases and J by 3 bases, with 9 bases between the two germline ends. The CDR3 sequence: CATSIRREETQYF. The CDR3 bases are TGTGCCACCAGCATAAGACGGGAAGAGACCCAGTACTTC.

As to this clonotype: Mismatch with germline at one junction end may stem from a read error. The genes are TRBV20-1 and TRBJ2-3; perhaps TRBD1 as D (6 bases). CDR1 is DFQATT, CDR2 SNEGSKA, per germline (reference sequence). This CDR3 contains 13 residues. Here the CDR3 DNA reads TGCAGTGCCAGAGGGGGAGCCACAGATACGCAGTATTTT. This gives the protein CSARGGATDTQYF.

The sample holds many counts of this clonotype. V and J are TRBV5-1 and TRBJ2-7, with D uncertain. The germline V gene encodes CDR1 SGHRS and CDR2 YFSETQ. This CDR3 contains 15 residues. The V gene lost 2 bases and the J gene lost 1 base, with 13 bases spanning the gap. The CDR3 spells CASSFGPLSSYEQYF. The CDR3 region has the DNA TGCGCCAGCAGCTTCGGGCCGCTCTCATCCTACGAGCAGTACTTC.